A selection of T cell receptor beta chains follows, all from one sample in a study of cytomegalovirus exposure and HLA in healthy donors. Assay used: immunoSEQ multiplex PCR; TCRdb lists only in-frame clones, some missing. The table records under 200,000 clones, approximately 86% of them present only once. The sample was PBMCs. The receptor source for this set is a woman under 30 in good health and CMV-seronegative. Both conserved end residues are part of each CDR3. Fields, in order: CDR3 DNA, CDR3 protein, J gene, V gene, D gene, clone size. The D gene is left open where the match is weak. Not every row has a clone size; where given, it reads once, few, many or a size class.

TGCAGCGCAACGAGCACTGAAGCTTTCTTT CSATSTEAFF TRBJ1-1 TRBV29-1 . few
. CASSFGSGIEAFF TRBJ1-1 TRBV25-1 . .
TGTGCCAGCAGTGCGGGTGCCTCTTTCTTT CASSAGASFF TRBJ1-1 TRBV6-1 . .
TGTGCCAGTAGTACAATGACAGGGATCTATGGCTACACCTTC CASSTMTGIYGYTF TRBJ1-2 TRBV19 TRBD1 .
TGTGCCAGCTCACCTCAGGGGCTCGGGGAGCTGTTTTTT CASSPQGLGELFF TRBJ2-2 TRBV18 . few
TGCGCCAGCAGCCGTGAGACAGGGTGGGGAGCAGATACGCAGTATTTT CASSRETGWGADTQYF TRBJ2-3 TRBV4-1 TRBD1 .
TGTGCCAGCAGCTTGGGGGACAGCCTCCACTATGGCTACACCTTC CASSLGDSLHYGYTF TRBJ1-2 TRBV5-5 TRBD1 .
TGTGCCAGCAGTGAACGGCAGGGCAATCAGCCCCAGCATTTT CASSERQGNQPQHF TRBJ1-5 TRBV6-1 . .
TGTGCCAGCAGTTACTCGTCCAGCCAAGAGACCCAGTACTTC CASSYSSSQETQYF TRBJ2-5 TRBV6-5 . .
TGCGCCAGCAGCGTTGGGCTCCAGGGGGGCACAGATACGCAGTATTTT CASSVGLQGGTDTQYF TRBJ2-3 TRBV5-1 TRBD1 .
TGTGCCAGCAGCCTCCCCCCAGGGAAGGGAGAGACCCAGTACTTC CASSLPPGKGETQYF TRBJ2-5 TRBV7-2 . .
TGTGCCAGCAGTGAGTCGGGGGGCTCCCTCGTGGAGCAGTTCTTC CASSESGGSLVEQFF TRBJ2-1 TRBV2 . once
TGTGCCAGCAGCTTGGCCTCCGAGCAGTACTTC CASSLASEQYF TRBJ2-7 TRBV5-4 . .
TGTGCCAGCGGGCCGCCCGGTAATCAGCCCCAGCATTTT CASGPPGNQPQHF TRBJ1-5 TRBV5-5 . few
TGTGCCAGCAGTCCGCCGCAGGGGTCCTGGGAGACCCAGTACTTC CASSPPQGSWETQYF TRBJ2-5 TRBV28 . .
TGTGCCAGCAGTGAACTAGCGGGGGCACTTAGGGAGCAGTTCTTC CASSELAGALREQFF TRBJ2-1 TRBV6-1 TRBD2 .
TGTGCCAGCAGCTTGGCCCAGGGGCAGGGCACCGGGGAGCTGTTTTTT CASSLAQGQGTGELFF TRBJ2-2 TRBV5-6 . .
TGTGCCAGCAGCCCGCGGGGGTTTGGCGGGAGGTTTGAGTGGTACGAGCAGTACTTC CASSPRGFGGRFEWYEQYF TRBJ2-7 TRBV7-3 TRBD2 .
TGTGCCAGCAGTTCACAGGGAAACGCCATATATTTT CASSSQGNAIYF TRBJ1-3 TRBV6-6 . .
TGTGCCTGTACCGGGACAGGAGGGTTCGAGCAGTACTTC CACTGTGGFEQYF TRBJ2-7 TRBV30 TRBD1 .
TGCAGCGGCGCTAGGAACAGGGGAGAGACCCAGTACTTC CSGARNRGETQYF TRBJ2-5 TRBV29-1 TRBD1 .
TGTGCCAGCAGTTCCACAGGGTTCCGGTATGGCTACACCTTC CASSSTGFRYGYTF TRBJ1-2 TRBV28 . .
TGCGCCAGCGCCGGACAGGGCCAAGAGACCCAGTACTTC CASAGQGQETQYF TRBJ2-5 TRBV10-2 TRBD1 .
TGTGCCAGTACAGGCAGCGGGAGGGGAGAGACCCAGTACTTC CASTGSGRGETQYF TRBJ2-5 TRBV19 TRBD2 .
TGTGCCTGGACGCCGGGACTAGCGGGAGCAGATACGCAGTATTTT CAWTPGLAGADTQYF TRBJ2-3 TRBV30 TRBD2 .
TGTGCCAGCAGGGGACAGGGAGGGGAGACCCAGTACTTC CASRGQGGETQYF TRBJ2-5 TRBV25-1 TRBD1 .
TGTGCCAGCAGCTTAGGGACAGGGGTAGATACGCAGTATTTT CASSLGTGVDTQYF TRBJ2-3 TRBV7-2 TRBD1 .
TGTGCCAGCAGTCAGGACAGGGGGAACACTGAAGCTTTCTTT CASSQDRGNTEAFF TRBJ1-1 TRBV6-1 TRBD1 few
TGTGCCAGCAGTCAGGCGGACAGAGGCTACACCTTC CASSQADRGYTF TRBJ1-2 TRBV28 . .